These T cell receptor beta chains were read from a single sample in a study of breast tumors, draining lymph nodes, adjacent tissues. Via MiXCR, TCRdb re-called the multiplex PCR reads, giving one row per CDR3 protein. The table includes 80,000 to 130,000 distinct CDR3 sequences, 21% detected once. The sample was axillary lymph node tissue. Receptors originate from a female donor with breast cancer. Some clones in this sample may be carry-over from other donors' samples. Both conserved end residues are part of each CDR3. A D gene is named only where the DNA matches it firmly. Clone size is shown for a subset of rows, as once, few, many or a class of expanded clone.

d_gene: TRBD1; j_gene: TRBJ2-1; v_gene: TRBV12-3/TRBV12-4; abundance: many; CDR3aa: CASSTTGGDINEQFF; CDR3nt: TGTGCCAGCAGTACAACAGGGGGTGATATCAATGAGCAGTTCTTC
d_gene: .; j_gene: TRBJ2-3; v_gene: TRBV7-9; abundance: many; CDR3aa: CASSLVRSDTQYF; CDR3nt: TGTGCCAGCAGCTTGGTTCGGTCAGATACGCAGTATTTT
d_gene: TRBD1; j_gene: TRBJ2-7; v_gene: TRBV25-1; abundance: many; CDR3aa: CASSGPGGGIAEQYF; CDR3nt: TGTGCCAGCAGTGGACCAGGGGGCGGAATCGCCGAGCAGTACTTC
d_gene: TRBD1; j_gene: TRBJ2-3; v_gene: TRBV28; abundance: .; CDR3aa: CATGALTDTQYF; CDR3nt: TGTGCTACAGGGGCCCTCACAGATACGCAGTATTTT
d_gene: TRBD1; j_gene: TRBJ1-4; v_gene: TRBV12-3/TRBV12-4; abundance: few; CDR3aa: CASSPGTGVNEKLFF; CDR3nt: TGTGCCAGCAGCCCCGGGACAGGGGTTAATGAAAAACTGTTTTTT
d_gene: TRBD1; j_gene: TRBJ1-2; v_gene: TRBV10-3; abundance: .; CDR3aa: CASNRGRGGLNYGYTF; CDR3nt: TGTGCCTCGAACAGGGGGCGCGGGGGTTTAAACTATGGCTACACCTTC
d_gene: .; j_gene: TRBJ2-3; v_gene: TRBV7-3; abundance: many; CDR3aa: CASSSARSYGDTQYF; CDR3nt: TGTGCCAGCAGCTCTGCGAGAAGTTATGGAGATACGCAGTATTTT
d_gene: TRBD1; j_gene: TRBJ2-1; v_gene: TRBV7-8; abundance: many; CDR3aa: CASSFSRTGFNEQFF; CDR3nt: TGTGCCAGCAGCTTTTCCCGGACAGGGTTTAATGAGCAGTTCTTC
d_gene: .; j_gene: TRBJ1-4; v_gene: TRBV9; abundance: many; CDR3aa: CASSVGSNEKLFF; CDR3nt: TGTGCCAGCAGCGTAGGATCTAATGAAAAACTGTTTTTT
d_gene: .; j_gene: TRBJ2-1; v_gene: TRBV3-1; abundance: few; CDR3aa: CASSQGNPGMGHYNEQFF; CDR3nt: TGTGCCAGCAGCCAAGGGAACCCAGGGATGGGGCACTACAATGAGCAGTTCTTC
d_gene: .; j_gene: TRBJ2-7; v_gene: TRBV9; abundance: many; CDR3aa: CASSVGPQGAYEQYF; CDR3nt: TGTGCCAGCAGCGTTGGACCCCAAGGCGCCTACGAGCAGTACTTC
d_gene: .; j_gene: TRBJ2-7; v_gene: TRBV6-6; abundance: many; CDR3aa: CASTDRYEQYF; CDR3nt: TGTGCCAGCACCGACCGATACGAGCAGTACTTC
d_gene: TRBD1; j_gene: TRBJ2-7; v_gene: TRBV6-1; abundance: many; CDR3aa: CASSAFRGQVAFEQYF; CDR3nt: TGTGCCAGCAGTGCGTTCCGGGGACAGGTAGCATTCGAGCAGTACTTC
d_gene: .; j_gene: TRBJ2-1; v_gene: TRBV5-1; abundance: medium-sized; CDR3aa: CASSSGTATEQFF; CDR3nt: TGCGCCAGCAGCTCTGGGACCGCGACAGAGCAGTTCTTC
d_gene: TRBD2; j_gene: TRBJ2-7; v_gene: TRBV19; abundance: .; CDR3aa: CASSIVPSGSVEQYF; CDR3nt: TGTGCCAGTAGTATAGTACCTAGCGGGAGTGTCGAGCAGTACTTC
d_gene: .; j_gene: TRBJ1-6; v_gene: TRBV15; abundance: many; CDR3aa: CATSRSYIGPLHF; CDR3nt: TGTGCCACCAGCAGATCCTATATAGGACCCCTCCACTTT
d_gene: TRBD1; j_gene: TRBJ2-4; v_gene: TRBV12-3/TRBV12-4; abundance: .; CDR3aa: CASSLSSPGQIAKNIQYF; CDR3nt: TGTGCCAGCAGTTTATCGTCCCCGGGACAGATAGCCAAAAACATTCAGTACTTC
d_gene: TRBD2; j_gene: TRBJ2-7; v_gene: TRBV2; abundance: many; CDR3aa: CASRFRLAGNYEQYF; CDR3nt: TGTGCCAGCCGATTTCGTCTAGCGGGGAATTACGAGCAGTACTTC
d_gene: .; j_gene: TRBJ2-5; v_gene: TRBV5-8; abundance: many; CDR3aa: CASSFGQGPAGETQYF; CDR3nt: TGTGCCAGCAGCTTCGGCCAGGGGCCTGCTGGAGAGACCCAGTACTTC
d_gene: .; j_gene: TRBJ1-5; v_gene: TRBV2; abundance: .; CDR3aa: CASSIQNQPQHF; CDR3nt: TGTGCCAGCAGTATACAGAATCAGCCCCAGCATTTT
d_gene: .; j_gene: TRBJ1-3; v_gene: TRBV12-3/TRBV12-4; abundance: .; CDR3aa: CASTPGNTIYF; CDR3nt: TGTGCCAGCACCCCCGGAAACACCATATATTTT
d_gene: .; j_gene: TRBJ2-5; v_gene: TRBV30; abundance: .; CDR3aa: CAWSRGGGLQETQYF; CDR3nt: TGTGCCTGGAGTAGGGGGGGGGGCCTACAAGAGACCCAGTACTTC
d_gene: .; j_gene: TRBJ2-3; v_gene: TRBV7-9; abundance: many; CDR3aa: CASSLNFNTDTQYF; CDR3nt: TGTGCCAGCAGCTTGAACTTTAACACAGATACGCAGTATTTT
d_gene: TRBD2; j_gene: TRBJ2-1; v_gene: TRBV3-1; abundance: .; CDR3aa: CASSQVSGSGAEQFF; CDR3nt: TGTGCCAGCAGCCAAGTCAGCGGGAGTGGCGCTGAGCAGTTCTTC
d_gene: .; j_gene: TRBJ1-5; v_gene: TRBV6-2/TRBV6-3; abundance: many; CDR3aa: CASTQDSYNQPQHF; CDR3nt: TGTGCCAGCACGCAGGACAGTTATAATCAGCCCCAGCATTTT
d_gene: .; j_gene: TRBJ2-3; v_gene: TRBV9; abundance: many; CDR3aa: CASKRDLALTDTQYF; CDR3nt: TGTGCCAGCAAACGAGACCTAGCGCTCACAGATACGCAGTATTTT
d_gene: TRBD1; j_gene: TRBJ2-7; v_gene: TRBV20-1; abundance: many; CDR3aa: CSARDRGTYEQYF; CDR3nt: TGCAGTGCTAGGGACAGGGGAACCTACGAGCAGTACTTC
d_gene: .; j_gene: TRBJ2-1; v_gene: TRBV27; abundance: .; CDR3aa: CASSWGVFATNEQFF; CDR3nt: TGTGCCAGCAGTTGGGGGGTTTTCGCAACGAATGAGCAGTTCTTC
d_gene: TRBD1; j_gene: TRBJ2-5; v_gene: TRBV29-1; abundance: many; CDR3aa: CSVAQGQGRETQYF; CDR3nt: TGCAGCGTCGCCCAGGGACAGGGTCGAGAGACCCAGTACTTC
d_gene: .; j_gene: TRBJ2-3; v_gene: TRBV7-2; abundance: many; CDR3aa: CASSLTFADTQYF; CDR3nt: TGTGCCAGCAGCTTAACATTCGCAGATACGCAGTATTTT
d_gene: .; j_gene: TRBJ2-5; v_gene: TRBV10-1; abundance: many; CDR3aa: CASSPTGTPETQYF; CDR3nt: TGCGCCAGCAGTCCTACAGGGACTCCGGAGACCCAGTACTTC
d_gene: .; j_gene: TRBJ2-7; v_gene: TRBV28; abundance: many; CDR3aa: CASSQGRSYEQYF; CDR3nt: TGTGCCAGCTCGCAGGGGAGGAGCTACGAGCAGTACTTC
d_gene: .; j_gene: TRBJ2-7; v_gene: TRBV3-1; abundance: many; CDR3aa: CASSQAAAAEQYF; CDR3nt: TGTGCCAGCAGCCAAGCGGCGGCGGCCGAGCAGTACTTC
d_gene: .; j_gene: TRBJ1-3; v_gene: TRBV20-1; abundance: many; CDR3aa: CSAGKWSSGNTIYF; CDR3nt: TGCAGCGCCGGGAAATGGAGCTCTGGAAACACCATATATTTT
d_gene: .; j_gene: TRBJ2-1; v_gene: TRBV20-1; abundance: many; CDR3aa: CSARYGQYSQIGSYNEQFF; CDR3nt: TGCAGTGCTAGATACGGACAGTACTCACAAATCGGCTCCTACAATGAGCAGTTCTTC
d_gene: .; j_gene: TRBJ2-6; v_gene: TRBV11-2; abundance: .; CDR3aa: CAGSRKAWFSGANVLTF; CDR3nt: TGTGCCGGCAGCAGGAAAGCGTGGTTCTCTGGGGCCAACGTCCTGACTTTC
d_gene: TRBD1; j_gene: TRBJ2-5; v_gene: TRBV7-9; abundance: many; CDR3aa: CASSRKGRGQGVETQYF; CDR3nt: TGTGCCAGCAGCCGTAAAGGAAGAGGACAGGGCGTAGAGACCCAGTACTTC
d_gene: .; j_gene: TRBJ1-5; v_gene: TRBV19; abundance: .; CDR3aa: CVSTLTIFPSGNQPQHF; CDR3nt: TGTGTCAGTACTCTCACGATATTTCCCTCGGGCAATCAGCCCCAGCATTTT
d_gene: .; j_gene: TRBJ2-5; v_gene: TRBV20-1; abundance: many; CDR3aa: CSALGRQETQYF; CDR3nt: TGCAGTGCTCTAGGGCGGCAAGAGACCCAGTACTTC
d_gene: .; j_gene: TRBJ2-7; v_gene: TRBV20-1; abundance: many; CDR3aa: CSAQTRDEQYF; CDR3nt: TGCAGTGCCCAGACGCGGGACGAGCAGTACTTC
d_gene: .; j_gene: TRBJ2-5; v_gene: TRBV7-2; abundance: many; CDR3aa: CASSLDHRAETQYF; CDR3nt: TGTGCCAGCAGCTTAGATCACAGGGCAGAGACCCAGTACTTC
d_gene: TRBD1; j_gene: TRBJ2-5; v_gene: TRBV6-1; abundance: many; CDR3aa: CASTTGGAETQYF; CDR3nt: TGTGCCAGCACCACAGGGGGCGCCGAGACCCAGTACTTC
d_gene: TRBD2; j_gene: TRBJ2-1; v_gene: TRBV5-1; abundance: many; CDR3aa: CASSSAGGLYNEQFF; CDR3nt: TGCGCCAGCAGCTCAGCGGGGGGGCTGTACAATGAGCAGTTCTTC
d_gene: TRBD1; j_gene: TRBJ1-2; v_gene: TRBV6-5; abundance: many; CDR3aa: CASSPTMTGTGGYTF; CDR3nt: TGTGCCAGCAGCCCAACAATGACAGGGACTGGGGGCTACACCTTC
d_gene: TRBD1; j_gene: TRBJ1-5; v_gene: TRBV30; abundance: few; CDR3aa: CAWSPTDRGGNQPQHF; CDR3nt: TGTGCCTGGAGTCCAACGGACAGGGGAGGCAATCAGCCCCAGCATTTT
d_gene: .; j_gene: TRBJ2-5; v_gene: TRBV11-2; abundance: many; CDR3aa: CASSLRSQETQYF; CDR3nt: TGTGCCAGCAGCTTAAGGTCCCAAGAGACCCAGTACTTC
d_gene: .; j_gene: TRBJ1-4; v_gene: TRBV11-2; abundance: many; CDR3aa: CASSLEGGWEKLFF; CDR3nt: TGTGCCAGCAGCTTAGAGGGGGGTTGGGAAAAACTGTTTTTT
d_gene: .; j_gene: TRBJ2-1; v_gene: TRBV11-2; abundance: .; CDR3aa: CASSKLRGRGRYNEQFF; CDR3nt: TGTGCCAGCAGCAAATTAAGGGGCAGGGGCAGGTACAATGAGCAGTTCTTC
d_gene: .; j_gene: TRBJ2-3; v_gene: TRBV9; abundance: many; CDR3aa: CASSVGHRGGTDTQYF; CDR3nt: TGTGCCAGCAGCGTAGGGCACAGAGGGGGCACAGATACGCAGTATTTT
d_gene: TRBD2; j_gene: TRBJ2-7; v_gene: TRBV7-8; abundance: many; CDR3aa: CASRPGEGASKQYF; CDR3nt: TGTGCCAGCAGACCGGGGGAGGGAGCGTCGAAGCAGTACTTC
d_gene: .; j_gene: TRBJ1-4; v_gene: TRBV28; abundance: .; CDR3aa: CASRDGGSNEKLFF; CDR3nt: TGTGCCAGCAGGGATGGGGGAAGTAATGAAAAACTGTTTTTT
d_gene: TRBD2; j_gene: TRBJ2-1; v_gene: TRBV12-3/TRBV12-4; abundance: many; CDR3aa: CASSIAGGKNEQFF; CDR3nt: TGTGCCAGCAGTATAGCGGGAGGGAAGAATGAGCAGTTCTTC
d_gene: .; j_gene: TRBJ2-3; v_gene: TRBV15; abundance: many; CDR3aa: CATSRIRPGAASTDTQYF; CDR3nt: TGTGCCACCAGCAGAATCCGACCCGGGGCCGCTAGCACAGATACGCAGTATTTT
d_gene: TRBD1; j_gene: TRBJ1-2; v_gene: TRBV28; abundance: .; CDR3aa: CASSTVWTGRGYTF; CDR3nt: TGTGCCAGCAGTACTGTTTGGACAGGTCGTGGCTACACCTTC
d_gene: TRBD1; j_gene: TRBJ1-4; v_gene: TRBV28; abundance: .; CDR3aa: CTSRPDRGTGEKLFF; CDR3nt: TGTACCAGCAGACCCGACAGGGGGACCGGTGAAAAACTGTTTTTT
d_gene: .; j_gene: TRBJ1-2; v_gene: TRBV30; abundance: many; CDR3aa: CAWSRTTRGYTF; CDR3nt: TGTGCCTGGAGTCGGACTACGCGGGGCTACACCTTC
d_gene: .; j_gene: TRBJ1-2; v_gene: TRBV9; abundance: many; CDR3aa: CASSAGDTANYGYTF; CDR3nt: TGTGCCAGCAGCGCTGGGGACACCGCTAACTATGGCTACACCTTC
d_gene: .; j_gene: TRBJ2-3; v_gene: TRBV5-4; abundance: many; CDR3aa: CASSLVEGTDTQYF; CDR3nt: TGTGCCAGCAGCTTGGTGGAGGGGACAGATACGCAGTATTTT
d_gene: .; j_gene: TRBJ1-5; v_gene: TRBV7-9; abundance: many; CDR3aa: CASSLEGPQPQHF; CDR3nt: TGTGCCAGCAGCTTAGAGGGTCCCCAGCCCCAGCATTTT